The clone carrying this TCR beta chain was seen repeatedly, ten times or more. Antigen specificity is unknown. Samples came from axillary lymph nodes draining the breast cancer. The data derive from a study of breast tumors, draining lymph nodes, adjacent tissues. Notes on the study in general: Luminal-like breast cancer showed significantly higher tumor–nontumor repertoire similarity than basal-like. Compared with lymph nodes, tumors were less diverse; compared with nontumor tissue, more. That most tumor T cells come from lymph nodes remained unproven. Most tumor T cells seemingly derive from lymph node, then expand in tumor.

Using its own MiXCR run on the multiplex PCR reads, TCRdb lists one record per CDR3 protein. The profile covers roughly 80,000 distinct CDR3 sequences, with around 20% appearing a single time and about 2.5% taken by the ten largest. V lost 10 bases and J lost 5, with 15 bases in between. The CDR3 has 12 amino acids. In germline, CDR1 is ENHRY, CDR2 SYGVKD. Sequences were obtained from axillary lymph node tissue. This TCR derives from a female donor with breast cancer. Some clones in this sample may be carry-over from other donors' samples. This chain uses TRBV10-3 with TRBJ2-7; weak D call: TRBD2 (6 bases). As DNA, the CDR3 is TGTGCCAGCGGCGGGGATCCCAACGAGCAGTACTTC. Protein: CASGGDPNEQYF.